Below, 5 T cell receptor beta chains from the same sample are listed, as sequenced in a study of shared clonotypes between healthy human individuals. As defined, naive CD8 cells were CD45RO-negative and positively selected for CCR7, with terminally differentiated effector memory CD45RA+ cells excluded. Produced via immunoSEQ multiplex PCR; TCRdb's table is partial and in-frame only. The sample consists of around 2.1 million clones, about 93% of them appearing once. Input material: naive CD8+ T cells from PBMCs. The receptor set was obtained from a man between 18 and 35 years old in good health. Some clones in this sample may be carry-over from other donors' samples.

The chain carries TRBV5-8 and TRBJ2-7, with D possibly called TRBD1 or TRBD2 (5 bases each). Trimming took 3 bases from V and 3 from J, leaving 10 bases between them. The length of the CDR3 is 13 residues. Looked up from germline, CDR1 is SGHTS and CDR2 is YDEGEE. CDR3 residues: CASSWGRGYEQYF. The CDR3 coding sequence is TGTGCCAGCAGCTGGGGACGGGGCTACGAGCAGTACTTC.

This chain connects TRBV7-9 to TRBJ1-6; TRBD1 agrees at 7 bases. J lost 10 bases, V lost 5 bases, and 11 bases had no gene match. There are 15 residues in the CDR3. The germline V gene encodes CDR1 SEHNR and CDR2 FQNEAQ (reference sequence). The CDR3 DNA reads TGTGCCAGCAGCGACACGTCACAGGGGAGGTCACCCCTCCACTTT. Translation gives CASSDTSQGRSPLHF.

V gene TRBV13 combines with J gene TRBJ2-7; perhaps TRBD1 as D (7 bases). V was clipped by 5 bases and J by 3 bases, with 20 bases between them. In germline, CDR1 is PRHDT, CDR2 FYEKMQ (reference sequence). The CDR3 has 16 residues. This CDR3 is CASSPTAGQTNYEQYF. CDR3 bases: TGTGCCAGCAGCCCGACGGCGGGACAGACCAACTACGAGCAGTACTTC.

The CDR3 loop is CASSLNHEQFF. The CDR3 DNA sequence: TGTGCCAGCAGCTTGAACCATGAGCAGTTCTTC. The rearrangement uses TRBV5-6 and TRBJ2-1; D is unclear. The CDR3 runs to 11 residues. V was cut by 1 base and J by 8 bases, with 4 bases left in between. In germline, CDR1 is SGHDT, CDR2 YYEEEE.

Of note for this clone: Other DNA sequences of this sample code for an identical CDR3. V is TRBV27 and J is TRBJ1-2; D call uncertain. The V end was cut by 2 bases, the J end by 3 bases, with 7 bases between. The CDR3 is 13 amino acids. Germline V gene lookup returns CDR1 MNHEY and CDR2 SMNVEV (reference sequence). CDR3 sequence (DNA): TGTGCCAGCAGTTTAGCCGGAGACTATGGCTACACCTTC. Translation gives CASSLAGDYGYTF.